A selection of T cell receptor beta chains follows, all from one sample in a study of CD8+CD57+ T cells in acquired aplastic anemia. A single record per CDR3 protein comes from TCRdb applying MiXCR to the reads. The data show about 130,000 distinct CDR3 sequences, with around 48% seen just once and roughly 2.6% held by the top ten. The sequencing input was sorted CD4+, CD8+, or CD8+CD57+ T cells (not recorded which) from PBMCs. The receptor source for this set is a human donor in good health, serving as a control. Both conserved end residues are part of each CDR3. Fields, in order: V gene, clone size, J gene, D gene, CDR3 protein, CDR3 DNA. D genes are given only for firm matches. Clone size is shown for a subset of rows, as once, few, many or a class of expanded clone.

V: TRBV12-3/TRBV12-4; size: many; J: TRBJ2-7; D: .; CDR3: CASSPGTGEQYF; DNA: TGTGCCAGCAGTCCCGGGACGGGCGAGCAGTACTTC
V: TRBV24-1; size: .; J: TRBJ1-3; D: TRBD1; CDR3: CATSEGRQGPGRNTIYF; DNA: TGTGCCACCAGCGAAGGGAGACAGGGACCAGGGAGAAACACCATATATTTT
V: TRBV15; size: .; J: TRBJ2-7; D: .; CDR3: CATSSSSIRIWAFSYEQYF; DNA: TGTGCCACCAGCAGTTCTTCCATTCGGATTTGGGCCTTCTCCTACGAGCAGTACTTC
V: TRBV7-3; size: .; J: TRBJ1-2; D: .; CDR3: CASSSYIANYGCTF; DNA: TGTGCCAGCAGCTCATACATAGCTAACTACGGCTGCACCTTC
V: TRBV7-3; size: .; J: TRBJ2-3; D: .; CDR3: CASSLLGISTDTQYF; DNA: TGTGCCAGCAGCTTGTTGGGGATTAGCACAGATACGCAGTATTTT
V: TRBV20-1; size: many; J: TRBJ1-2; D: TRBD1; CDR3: CSAGQGAGGYTF; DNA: TGCAGTGCTGGACAGGGGGCGGGTGGCTACACCTTC
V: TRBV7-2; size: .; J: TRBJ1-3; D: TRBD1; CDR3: CASGTGDKNTIYF; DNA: TGTGCCAGCGGGACAGGGGACAAAAACACCATATATTTT
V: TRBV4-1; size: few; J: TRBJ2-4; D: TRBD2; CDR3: CASSQEGVAGGRWAKNIQYF; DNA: TGCGCCAGCAGCCAAGAAGGGGTAGCGGGGGGGCGGTGGGCCAAAAACATTCAGTACTTC
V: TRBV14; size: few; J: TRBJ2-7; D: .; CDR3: CASSQEGRVDGQYF; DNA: TGTGCCAGCAGCCAAGAGGGCAGGGTGGACGGGCAGTACTTC
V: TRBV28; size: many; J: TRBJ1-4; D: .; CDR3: CASSLTGARSTF; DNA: TGTGCCAGCAGTTTAACGGGGGCCCGGTCAACTTTT
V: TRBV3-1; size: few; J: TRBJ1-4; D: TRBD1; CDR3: CASSPRLLAQGDEKLFF; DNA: TGTGCCAGCAGCCCAAGACTCTTGGCGCAGGGGGATGAAAAACTGTTTTTT
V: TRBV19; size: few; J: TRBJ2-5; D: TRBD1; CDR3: CASSTGGTPETQYF; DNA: TGTGCCAGTAGTACAGGGGGCACCCCAGAGACCCAGTACTTC
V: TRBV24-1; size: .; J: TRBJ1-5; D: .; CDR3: CATSDYENSNQPQHF; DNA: TGTGCCACCAGTGATTATGAGAATAGCAATCAGCCCCAGCATTTT
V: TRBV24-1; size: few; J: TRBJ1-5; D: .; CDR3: CATSGSGTDNQPQHF; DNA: TGTGCCACCAGCGGCAGCGGGACGGACAATCAGCCCCAGCATTTT
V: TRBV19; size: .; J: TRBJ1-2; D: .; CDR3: CASSISAEGRGYTF; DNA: TGTGCCAGTAGTATCTCGGCCGAAGGCCGGGGCTACACCTTC
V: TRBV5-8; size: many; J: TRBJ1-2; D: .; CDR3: CASSLDRKYGYTF; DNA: TGTGCCAGCAGCTTGGACCGAAAGTATGGCTACACCTTC
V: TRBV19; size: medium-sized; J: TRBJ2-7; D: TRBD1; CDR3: CASTVGDSSSYEQYF; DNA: TGTGCCAGTACGGTGGGGGACAGTAGCTCCTACGAGCAGTACTTC
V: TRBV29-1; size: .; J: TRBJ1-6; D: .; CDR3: CSVMDGDSPLHF; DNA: TGCAGCGTTATGGATGGGGACTCACCCCTCCACTTT
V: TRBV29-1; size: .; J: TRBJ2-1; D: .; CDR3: CSVVTGTNSYNEQFF; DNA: TGCAGCGTTGTGACCGGGACAAACTCCTACAATGAGCAGTTCTTC
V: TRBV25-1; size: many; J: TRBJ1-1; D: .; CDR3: CATRTPGNTEAFF; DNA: TGTGCCACCCGAACCCCAGGGAACACTGAAGCTTTCTTT
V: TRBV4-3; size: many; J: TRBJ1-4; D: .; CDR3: CASSQDLAGNEKLFF; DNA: TGCGCCAGCAGCCAAGATTTGGCAGGGAATGAAAAACTGTTTTTT
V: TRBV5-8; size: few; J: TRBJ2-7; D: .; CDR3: CASSLAAGVEQYF; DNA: TGTGCCAGCAGTTTGGCGGCAGGGGTCGAGCAGTACTTC
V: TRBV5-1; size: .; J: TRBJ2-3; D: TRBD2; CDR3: CASSGSGGPTDTQYF; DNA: TGCGCCAGCAGCGGAAGCGGGGGGCCCACAGATACGCAGTATTTT
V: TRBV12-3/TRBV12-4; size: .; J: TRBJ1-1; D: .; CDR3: CASNSVVNTEAFF; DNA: TGTGCCAGCAACTCGGTCGTGAACACTGAAGCTTTCTTT
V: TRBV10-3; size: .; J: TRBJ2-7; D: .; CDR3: CAISTTGTYEQYF; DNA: TGTGCCATCAGTACGACAGGCACCTACGAGCAGTACTTC
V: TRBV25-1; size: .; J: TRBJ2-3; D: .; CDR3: CASSGVGRELTDTQYF; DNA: TGCGCCAGCAGTGGAGTGGGGCGGGAACTCACAGATACGCAGTATTTT
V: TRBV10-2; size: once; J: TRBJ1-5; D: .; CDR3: CASNHLGNQPQHF; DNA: TGCGCCAGCAATCATCTAGGGAATCAGCCCCAGCATTTT
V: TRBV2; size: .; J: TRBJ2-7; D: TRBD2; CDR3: CASIAGRWGEVQYF; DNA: TGTGCCAGCATAGCGGGACGGTGGGGGGAGGTGCAGTACTTC
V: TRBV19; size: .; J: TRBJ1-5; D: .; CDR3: CASSEGLGNQPQHF; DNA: TGTGCCAGTAGCGAGGGACTGGGCAATCAGCCCCAGCATTTT
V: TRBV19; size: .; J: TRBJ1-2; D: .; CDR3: CATRGEKHGYTF; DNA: TGTGCCACCCGAGGGGAAAAGCATGGCTACACCTTC
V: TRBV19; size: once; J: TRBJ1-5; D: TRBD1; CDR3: CASRRTGQYSNQPQHF; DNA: TGTGCCAGTAGAAGGACAGGCCAATATAGCAATCAGCCCCAGCATTTT
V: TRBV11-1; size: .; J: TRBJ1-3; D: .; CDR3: CASSQTPDSTGNTIYF; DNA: TGTGCCAGCAGCCAAACCCCCGACAGCACTGGAAACACCATATATTTT
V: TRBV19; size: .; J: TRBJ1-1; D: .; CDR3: CASNMYRNTEAFF; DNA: TGTGCCAGTAATATGTACCGTAACACTGAAGCTTTCTTT
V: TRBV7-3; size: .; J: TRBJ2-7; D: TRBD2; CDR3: CASSPSGLAPFSYEQYF; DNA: TGTGCCAGCAGCCCCAGCGGACTAGCCCCTTTCTCCTACGAGCAGTACTTC
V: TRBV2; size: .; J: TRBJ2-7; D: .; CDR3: CASRGLRRGYEQYF; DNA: TGTGCCAGCCGTGGTCTCCGAAGAGGCTACGAGCAGTACTTC
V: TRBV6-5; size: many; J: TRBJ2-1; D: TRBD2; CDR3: CASSSRTSGGHNEQFF; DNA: TGTGCCAGCAGTTCAAGGACTAGCGGGGGGCACAATGAGCAGTTCTTC
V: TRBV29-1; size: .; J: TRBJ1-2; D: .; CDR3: CSVEVLGGYGYTF; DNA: TGCAGCGTTGAAGTGTTAGGGGGGTATGGCTACACCTTC
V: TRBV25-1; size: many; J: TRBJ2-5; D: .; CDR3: CASSDHGTSQETQYF; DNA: TGTGCCAGCAGTGATCACGGGACGTCACAAGAGACCCAGTACTTC
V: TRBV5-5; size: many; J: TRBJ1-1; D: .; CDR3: CASSLGRLNTEAFF; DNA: TGTGCCAGCAGCTTAGGACGGCTGAACACTGAAGCTTTCTTT
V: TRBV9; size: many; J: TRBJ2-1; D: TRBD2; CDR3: CASSGWEGWNEQFF; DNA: TGTGCCAGCAGCGGGTGGGAGGGTTGGAATGAGCAGTTCTTC
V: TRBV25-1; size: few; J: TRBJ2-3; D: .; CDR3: CASSDGATTDTQYF; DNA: TGTGCCAGCAGTGACGGCGCTACTACAGATACGCAGTATTTT
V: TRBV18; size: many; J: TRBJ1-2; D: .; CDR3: CASSPRADSLYGYTF; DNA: TGTGCCAGCTCACCAAGGGCCGACAGCCTATATGGCTACACCTTC
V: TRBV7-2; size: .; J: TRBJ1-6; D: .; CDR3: CASSVPNSPLHF; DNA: TGTGCCAGCAGCGTTCCCAATTCACCCCTCCACTTC
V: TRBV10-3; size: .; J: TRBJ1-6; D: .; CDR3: CASSFSNSPLHF; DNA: TGTGCCAGCAGTTTCAGCAATTCACCCCTCCACTTT
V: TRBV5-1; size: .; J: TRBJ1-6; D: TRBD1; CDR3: CASSFTGTGGVNSPLHF; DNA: TGCGCCAGCAGCTTCACCGGGACAGGGGGCGTGAATTCACCCCTCCACTTT
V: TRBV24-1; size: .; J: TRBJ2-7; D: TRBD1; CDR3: CATSDLGYDRGCEQYF; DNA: TGTGCCACCAGTGATTTGGGATACGACAGGGGGTGCGAGCAGTACTTC
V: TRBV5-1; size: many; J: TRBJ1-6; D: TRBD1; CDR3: CASSLAGGSGSPLHF; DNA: TGCGCCAGCAGCCTAGCAGGGGGAAGTGGATCACCCCTCCACTTT
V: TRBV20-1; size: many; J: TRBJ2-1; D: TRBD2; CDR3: CSARGTSGVSNEQFF; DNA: TGCAGTGCTAGGGGGACTAGCGGGGTATCGAATGAGCAGTTCTTC
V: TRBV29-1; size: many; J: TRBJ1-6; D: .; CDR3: CSVREREGVSSPLHF; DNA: TGCAGCGTTCGGGAGAGGGAAGGGGTCAGTTCACCCCTCCACTTT
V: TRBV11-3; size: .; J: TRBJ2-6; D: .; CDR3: CASSLGGGLSSGANVLTF; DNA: TGTGCCAGCAGCTTAGGTGGGGGGCTGAGCTCTGGGGCCAACGTCCTGACTTTC
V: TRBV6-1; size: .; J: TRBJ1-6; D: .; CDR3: CASSDWGSPLHF; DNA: TGTGCCAGCAGTGATTGGGGATCACCCCTCCACTTT
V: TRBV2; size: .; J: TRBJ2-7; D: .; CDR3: CASSEISRGSYEQYF; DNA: TGTGCCAGCAGTGAAATTAGTAGGGGCTCCTACGAGCAGTACTTC
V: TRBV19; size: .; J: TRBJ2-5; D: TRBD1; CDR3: CASSIGRQGGETQYF; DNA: TGTGCCAGTAGTATAGGACGACAGGGCGGGGAGACCCAGTACTTC
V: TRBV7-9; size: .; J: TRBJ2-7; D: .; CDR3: CASSLGRTVTYEQYF; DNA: TGTGCCAGCAGCTTAGGCCGGACAGTTACCTACGAGCAGTACTTC
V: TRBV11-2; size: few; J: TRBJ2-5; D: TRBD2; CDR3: CASSFSGLAGGPRRRETQYF; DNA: TGTGCCAGCAGCTTCAGCGGACTAGCGGGGGGGCCGCGCCGTAGAGAGACCCAGTACTTC
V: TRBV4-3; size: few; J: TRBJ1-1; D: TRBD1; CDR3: CASSRGMIRQGKTTEAFF; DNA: TGCGCCAGCAGCCGGGGTATGATAAGACAGGGAAAGACCACTGAAGCTTTCTTT
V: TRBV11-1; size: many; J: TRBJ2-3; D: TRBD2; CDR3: CASSLSLAGGSDTQYF; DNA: TGTGCCAGCAGCTTAAGTCTGGCGGGGGGGTCAGATACGCAGTATTTT
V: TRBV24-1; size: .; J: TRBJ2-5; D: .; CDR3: CATSETTREETQYF; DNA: TGTGCCACCAGTGAGACGACTAGGGAGGAGACCCAGTACTTC
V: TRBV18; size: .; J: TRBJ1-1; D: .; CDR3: CASSPLQPNTGAFF; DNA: TGTGCCAGCTCACCGTTACAGCCGAACACTGGAGCTTTCTTT
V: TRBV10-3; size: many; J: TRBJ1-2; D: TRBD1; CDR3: CATNQPGQGAHGYTF; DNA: TGTGCCACCAACCAGCCGGGACAGGGGGCGCATGGCTACACCTTC